These 28 T cell receptor beta chains were all obtained from the same sample, sequenced in a study of type 1 regulatory T cells. These receptors' antigens are unknown. TCRdb ran MiXCR on the reads and lists one entry per CDR3 protein. The sample holds tens of thousands of distinct CDR3 sequences, 60% to 65% seen once. The sequenced sample was cultured non-Tr1 T cells, either the whole culture or a sorted T cell fraction (not recorded which). The receptor set was obtained from a human donor in good health.

The chain couples TRBV5-1 to TRBJ2-1, with TRBD2 matching over 8 bases. Germline V gene lookup returns CDR1 SGHRS and CDR2 YFSETQ. The V gene end was trimmed by 4 bases and the J gene end by 4 bases; junction bases not matched to a gene: 7. The length of the CDR3 is 15 residues. In nucleotides, the CDR3 is TGCGCCAGCAGCGATGGGACTAGTTCGTACAATGAGCAGTTCTTC. It codes for CASSDGTSSYNEQFF. The variable domain in full, with the rest retrieved from reference TRBV5-1 and TRBJ2-1, is KAGVTQTPRYLIKTRGQQVTLSCSPISGHRSVSWYQQTPGQGLQFLFEYFSETQRNKGNFPGRFSGRQFSNSRSEMNVSTLELGDSALYLCASSDGTSSYNEQFFGPGTRLTVL.

This clonotype was counted a single time. The chain carries TRBV27 and TRBJ2-1, with 14 bases fitting TRBD2. The germline gives CDR1 MNHEY, CDR2 SMNVEV (reference sequence). The CDR3 sequence is 16 residues long. With V trimmed by 6 bases and J by 9 bases, 10 bases remained unmatched. In nucleotides, the CDR3 is TGTGCCAGCAGACTACGACTAGCGGGAGGGTATGGTGAGCAGTTCTTC. Its translation: CASRLRLAGGYGEQFF.

This chain uses TRBV7-2 with TRBJ2-3, with D perhaps TRBD1 or TRBD2 (6 bases each). The V end was cut by 5 bases, the J end by 7 bases, with 13 bases between. The CDR3 consists of 13 residues. CDR1 is SGHTA, CDR2 FQGNSA, per germline. The CDR3 nucleotides read TGTGCCAGCAGCCCCGGGGGCGGGCATACGCAGTATTTT. As protein: CASSPGGGHTQYF.

The CDR3 is CASSSRGRDQPQHF. CDR3 in DNA: TGTGCCAGCAGTAGCAGGGGGCGGGATCAGCCCCAGCATTTT. This chain joins TRBV2 and TRBJ1-5, with TRBD1 matching over 8 bases. Germline V gene lookup returns CDR1 SNHLY and CDR2 FYNNEI. CDR3 length equals 14 residues. V shed 5 bases and J 5 bases; nucleotides not matched to a gene: 5.

The chain is built from TRBV9 and TRBJ2-2, with 8 positions matching TRBD1. This CDR3 has 15 amino acids. Unmatched junction bases numbered 3, after V lost 3 bases and J lost 2 bases. From germline, CDR1 is SGDLS and CDR2 YYNGEE. The DNA for the CDR3 is TGTGCCAGCAGCGGACAGGGGACCAACACCGGGGAGCTGTTTTTT. Translated, it gives CASSGQGTNTGELFF.

This clonotype was detected once. This chain joins TRBV20-1 and TRBJ2-7; TRBD2 might be the D (6 bases). The CDR3 spans 15 residues. Germline assignment: CDR1 DFQATT and CDR2 SNEGSKA (reference sequence). With 0 bases removed from V and 2 bases from J, the gap between germline ends came to 14 bases. CDR3 bases: TGCAGTGCTAGAGATCGGAGACTAGGGACCTACGAGCAGTACTTC. Amino acid sequence: CSARDRRLGTYEQYF.

J is TRBJ2-3 and V is TRBV7-2; 15 nucleotides match TRBD2. After removal of 1 base from V and 5 bases from J, the junction contained 4 bases not matched to a gene. The CDR3 covers 17 residues. Germline V gene lookup returns CDR1 SGHTA and CDR2 FQGNSA. The CDR3 DNA reads as TGTGCCAGCAGCTTAGGGACTAGCGGGAGGGCCAGAGATACGCAGTATTTT. It is translated as CASSLGTSGRARDTQYF.

The chain recombines TRBV7-6 with TRBJ1-3; no clear D gene. The CDR3 length is 13 residues. The ends were cut back, 0 bases at V and 4 bases at J, with 4 bases in the middle. Germline lookup yields CDR1 SGHVS and CDR2 FNYEAQ. The chain's CDR3 is CASSLAAGNTIYF. CDR3 in DNA: TGTGCCAGCAGCTTAGCGGCAGGAAACACCATATATTTT.

The chain combines TRBV5-1 with TRBJ1-2, with 7 nucleotides matching TRBD1. The germline gives CDR1 SGHRS, CDR2 YFSETQ. J was trimmed by 8 bases and V by 4 bases; bases with no gene match: 14. This CDR3 contains 15 residues. For the CDR3, the DNA is TGCGCCAGCAGCCTGGGCCCTACAGGGGAAGGAGGCTACACCTTC. Amino acid sequence: CASSLGPTGEGGYTF.

The count of this clonotype is one. This chain links TRBV9 with TRBJ2-2; 8 bases are a match to TRBD1. The V gene's germline CDR1 is SGDLS and CDR2 YYNGEE. The junction had 3 bases not matched to a gene; V was cut back by 0 bases and J by 5 bases. This CDR3 has 15 amino acids. CDR3 amino acids: CASSVAGGITGELFF. CDR3 nucleotide sequence: TGTGCCAGCAGCGTAGCAGGGGGCATAACCGGGGAGCTGTTTTTT. Based on the CDR3 plus reference TRBV9 and TRBJ2-2, the full variable domain is DSGVTQTPKHLITATGQRVTLRCSPRSGDLSVYWYQQSLDQGLQFLIQYYNGEERAKGNILERFSAQQFPDLHSELNLSSLELGDSALYFCASSVAGGITGELFFGEGSRLTVL.

There are a few counts of this clonotype. The chain uses TRBV29-1 and TRBJ2-7; 8 bases are a match to TRBD1. Germline CDR1 and CDR2: SQVTM and ANQGSEA. CDR3 length: 13 residues. Trimming at V came to 3 bases and at J to 7 bases, leaving 8 bases not matched to a gene. In DNA form, the CDR3 reads TGCAGCGTTGACACAGGGGGTACCCGGGAGCAGTACTTC. It codes for CSVDTGGTREQYF.

V and J are TRBV12-3 or TRBV12-4 and TRBJ2-1; D possibly corresponds to TRBD1 (6 bases). V lost 6 bases and J lost 6, with 12 bases in between. The CDR3 sequence is 13 residues long. CDR3 residues: CASSNRDSNEQFF. In nucleotides, the CDR3 is TGTGCCAGCAGCAACAGGGATAGCAATGAGCAGTTCTTC.

Of note for this clonotype: The CDR3 does not close with the conserved phenylalanine or tryptophan, likely indicating a read error. The chain links TRBV5-1 to TRBJ2-7; the match to TRBD2 covers 10 bases. V was pared by 3 bases and J by 6 bases, with 9 bases of the junction left unmatched. Germline V CDR1 and CDR2: SGHRS, YFSETQ. This CDR3 spans 15 amino acids. CDR3 residues: CASSSSSGRALEQYL. In DNA, the CDR3 is TGCGCCAGCAGCTCCTCCAGCGGGAGGGCCCTCGAGCAGTACCTC.

The V call is TRBV20-1, the J call TRBJ2-5; D not certain. Germline assignment: CDR1 DFQATT and CDR2 SNEGSKA (reference sequence). The CDR3 is made up of 15 amino acids. Trimming took 3 bases from V and 3 from J, leaving 17 bases between them. The CDR3 region has the DNA TGCAGTGCTAGTTTCGTGGAGACCGCAGAAGAGACCCAGTACTTC. It encodes CSASFVETAEETQYF.

V and J are TRBV20-1 and TRBJ2-4; D tentatively reads TRBD1 or TRBD2 (5 bases each). The CDR3 runs to 14 residues. Looked up from germline, CDR1 is DFQATT and CDR2 is SNEGSKA (reference sequence). V lost 7 bases, J lost 6 bases, and 19 bases lay in between. Written as DNA, the CDR3 is TGCAGTGGTAGGGGTACGGGAACGGTAAACATTCAGTACTTC. It specifies CSGRGTGTVNIQYF.

CDR3 in DNA: TGTGCCAGCAGGGCCGGGCCCCCTTACGAGCAGTACTTC. Amino acids: CASRAGPPYEQYF. This chain connects TRBV6-1 to TRBJ2-7; D not certain. The CDR3 loop spans 13 amino acids. Germline CDR1 and CDR2: MNHNS and SASEGT. Trimming took 6 bases from V and 4 from J, leaving 13 bases between them.

This clonotype was seen more than once but under ten times. The genes are TRBV5-1 and TRBJ1-5; D gene unclear. This CDR3 is built from 13 residues. Germline lookup yields CDR1 SGHRS and CDR2 YFSETQ. V was shortened by 3 bases and J by 5 bases, with 9 bases between the two germline ends. This chain's CDR3 is CASSSGPDQPQHF. The DNA for the CDR3 is TGCGCCAGCAGCTCCGGACCCGATCAGCCCCAGCATTTT.

The genes are TRBV24-1 and TRBJ2-2; D is perhaps TRBD1 or TRBD2 (5 bases each). Germline V gene lookup returns CDR1 KGHDR and CDR2 SFDVKD. The CDR3 spans 14 residues. Trimming took 8 bases from V and 7 from J, leaving 16 bases between them. CDR3 DNA: TGTGCCACCAATGGGGGAGCTAATGGCGGGGAGCTGTTTTTT. Its translation: CATNGGANGGELFF.

The sample holds one count of this clonotype. In nucleotides, the CDR3 is TGCAGTGCTAGTCCCCGGGGCAGGGGTTCACCCCTCCACTTT. Translation gives CSASPRGRGSPLHF. The rearrangement joins TRBV20-1 to TRBJ1-6, with D possibly being TRBD1 (6 bases). In germline, CDR1 is DFQATT, CDR2 SNEGSKA (reference sequence). Trimming cost V 3 bases and J 9 bases, with 15 bases left between them. The CDR3 totals 14 residues.

This chain uses TRBV9 with TRBJ2-3; D remains unclear. Germline V gives CDR1 SGDLS, CDR2 YYNGEE. Trimming removed 0 bases from V and 3 bases from J, with 2 bases in between. The CDR3 runs to 12 residues. CDR3 in DNA: TGTGCCAGCAGCGTAGCAACAGATACGCAGTATTTT. This translates into CASSVATDTQYF. The complete variable domain, with remaining parts taken from reference TRBV9 and TRBJ2-3, reads DSGVTQTPKHLITATGQRVTLRCSPRSGDLSVYWYQQSLDQGLQFLIQYYNGEERAKGNILERFSAQQFPDLHSELNLSSLELGDSALYFCASSVATDTQYFGPGTRLTVL.

This clonotype was seen only a few times. The chain carries TRBV27 and TRBJ2-3, with TRBD2 matching 10 bases. The junction had 4 bases not matched to a gene; V was cut back by 6 bases and J by 4 bases. CDR1 is MNHEY, CDR2 SMNVEV, per germline (reference sequence). This CDR3 is built from 14 residues. CDR3 protein: CASSLAGDADTQYF. CDR3 in DNA: TGTGCCAGCAGCCTAGCGGGAGATGCAGATACGCAGTATTTT.

This sequence joins TRBV20-1 and TRBJ2-1; weak D call: TRBD2 (6 bases). CDR3 length: 15 residues. The V gene lost 3 bases and the J gene lost 4 bases, with 16 bases spanning the gap. In germline, CDR1 is DFQATT, CDR2 SNEGSKA (reference sequence). The CDR3 DNA reads as TGCAGTGCTAGTAAGCGGGCCGATCGGTACAATGAGCAGTTCTTC. Its protein is CSASKRADRYNEQFF.

This rearrangement joins TRBV5-1 to TRBJ2-7, with 9 bases identical to TRBD2. Germline trimming cut 3 bases from V and 7 bases from J; bases unmatched to any gene: 8. The CDR3 spans 14 residues. CDR1 SGHRS and CDR2 YFSETQ come from the germline V gene. CDR3 in amino acids: CASSWGTSLGEQYF. The CDR3 DNA reads TGCGCCAGCAGCTGGGGGACTAGCCTAGGGGAGCAGTACTTC.

This chain links TRBV6-2 or TRBV6-3 with TRBJ2-1, with TRBD1 as a possible D gene (6 bases). V was shortened by 4 bases and J by 8 bases, with 12 bases between the two germline ends. Germline V lookup: CDR1 MNHEY, CDR2 SVGEGT. The CDR3 totals 13 residues. Here the CDR3 reads CASSSGTLDEQFF. The CDR3 DNA follows: TGTGCCAGCAGTTCCGGGACACTTGATGAGCAGTTCTTC.

Only a few counts were recorded for this clonotype. The V and J genes are TRBV5-1 and TRBJ2-1, with 12 bases fitting TRBD2. This CDR3 is 15 amino acids long. Trimming took 3 bases from V and 6 from J; bases not matched to a gene: 4. Germline CDR1 reads SGHRS; CDR2 reads YFSETQ. CDR3 residues: CASSWGLAGLNEQFF. CDR3 nucleotides: TGCGCCAGCAGCTGGGGACTAGCGGGTCTCAATGAGCAGTTCTTC.

The rearrangement links TRBV7-9 to TRBJ2-2; D unresolved. This CDR3 has 12 residues. Germline V gene data show CDR1 as SEHNR and CDR2 as FQNEAQ (reference sequence). V was clipped by 6 bases and J by 7 bases, with 9 bases between them. CDR3 protein: CASRSYGGELFF. The CDR3 DNA reads as TGTGCCAGCAGGAGCTATGGCGGGGAGCTGTTTTTT. Complete variable domain (other parts from reference TRBV7-9 and TRBJ2-2): DTGVSQNPRHKITKRGQNVTFRCDPISEHNRLYWYRQTLGQGPEFLTYFQNEAQLEKSRLLSDRFSAERPKGSFSTLEIQRTEQGDSAMYLCASRSYGGELFFGEGSRLTVL.

This clonotype was seen more than once but under ten times. One end of the junction does not line up with germline, which may come from a read error. This rearrangement joins TRBV29-1 to TRBJ2-5, with a tentative D call TRBD1 (6 bases). The CDR3 is made up of 12 amino acids. Germline lookup yields CDR1 SQVTM and CDR2 ANQGSEA. CDR3 nucleotides: TGCAGCGTAGAAGGGGGTCGGGAGACCCAGTACTTC. Residues: CSVEGGRETQYF.

Points on this clonotype: Germline and junction disagree at one end, which may indicate a read error. The CDR3 nucleotides read TGTGCCAGCAGCGCCCGCCGCCGGGAGGAAACGCGGTATTTT. Encoded protein: CASSARRREETRYF. The chain uses TRBV2 and TRBJ2-3, with 7 positions matching TRBD2. The CDR3 length is 14 residues. Germline V gene lookup returns CDR1 SNHLY and CDR2 FYNNEI.